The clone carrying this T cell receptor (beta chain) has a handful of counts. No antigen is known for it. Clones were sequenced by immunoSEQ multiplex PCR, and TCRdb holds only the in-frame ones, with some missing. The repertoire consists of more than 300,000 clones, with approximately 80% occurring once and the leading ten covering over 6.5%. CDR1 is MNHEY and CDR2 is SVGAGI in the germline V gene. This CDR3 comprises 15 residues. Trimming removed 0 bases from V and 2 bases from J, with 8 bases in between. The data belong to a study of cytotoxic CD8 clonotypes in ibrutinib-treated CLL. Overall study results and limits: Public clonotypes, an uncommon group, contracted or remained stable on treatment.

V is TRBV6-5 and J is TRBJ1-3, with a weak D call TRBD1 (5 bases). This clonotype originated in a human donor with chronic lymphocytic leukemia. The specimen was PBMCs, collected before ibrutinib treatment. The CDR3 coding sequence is TGTGCCAGCAGTTACTCGACAGACGCTGGAAACACCATATATTTT. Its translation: CASSYSTDAGNTIYF.